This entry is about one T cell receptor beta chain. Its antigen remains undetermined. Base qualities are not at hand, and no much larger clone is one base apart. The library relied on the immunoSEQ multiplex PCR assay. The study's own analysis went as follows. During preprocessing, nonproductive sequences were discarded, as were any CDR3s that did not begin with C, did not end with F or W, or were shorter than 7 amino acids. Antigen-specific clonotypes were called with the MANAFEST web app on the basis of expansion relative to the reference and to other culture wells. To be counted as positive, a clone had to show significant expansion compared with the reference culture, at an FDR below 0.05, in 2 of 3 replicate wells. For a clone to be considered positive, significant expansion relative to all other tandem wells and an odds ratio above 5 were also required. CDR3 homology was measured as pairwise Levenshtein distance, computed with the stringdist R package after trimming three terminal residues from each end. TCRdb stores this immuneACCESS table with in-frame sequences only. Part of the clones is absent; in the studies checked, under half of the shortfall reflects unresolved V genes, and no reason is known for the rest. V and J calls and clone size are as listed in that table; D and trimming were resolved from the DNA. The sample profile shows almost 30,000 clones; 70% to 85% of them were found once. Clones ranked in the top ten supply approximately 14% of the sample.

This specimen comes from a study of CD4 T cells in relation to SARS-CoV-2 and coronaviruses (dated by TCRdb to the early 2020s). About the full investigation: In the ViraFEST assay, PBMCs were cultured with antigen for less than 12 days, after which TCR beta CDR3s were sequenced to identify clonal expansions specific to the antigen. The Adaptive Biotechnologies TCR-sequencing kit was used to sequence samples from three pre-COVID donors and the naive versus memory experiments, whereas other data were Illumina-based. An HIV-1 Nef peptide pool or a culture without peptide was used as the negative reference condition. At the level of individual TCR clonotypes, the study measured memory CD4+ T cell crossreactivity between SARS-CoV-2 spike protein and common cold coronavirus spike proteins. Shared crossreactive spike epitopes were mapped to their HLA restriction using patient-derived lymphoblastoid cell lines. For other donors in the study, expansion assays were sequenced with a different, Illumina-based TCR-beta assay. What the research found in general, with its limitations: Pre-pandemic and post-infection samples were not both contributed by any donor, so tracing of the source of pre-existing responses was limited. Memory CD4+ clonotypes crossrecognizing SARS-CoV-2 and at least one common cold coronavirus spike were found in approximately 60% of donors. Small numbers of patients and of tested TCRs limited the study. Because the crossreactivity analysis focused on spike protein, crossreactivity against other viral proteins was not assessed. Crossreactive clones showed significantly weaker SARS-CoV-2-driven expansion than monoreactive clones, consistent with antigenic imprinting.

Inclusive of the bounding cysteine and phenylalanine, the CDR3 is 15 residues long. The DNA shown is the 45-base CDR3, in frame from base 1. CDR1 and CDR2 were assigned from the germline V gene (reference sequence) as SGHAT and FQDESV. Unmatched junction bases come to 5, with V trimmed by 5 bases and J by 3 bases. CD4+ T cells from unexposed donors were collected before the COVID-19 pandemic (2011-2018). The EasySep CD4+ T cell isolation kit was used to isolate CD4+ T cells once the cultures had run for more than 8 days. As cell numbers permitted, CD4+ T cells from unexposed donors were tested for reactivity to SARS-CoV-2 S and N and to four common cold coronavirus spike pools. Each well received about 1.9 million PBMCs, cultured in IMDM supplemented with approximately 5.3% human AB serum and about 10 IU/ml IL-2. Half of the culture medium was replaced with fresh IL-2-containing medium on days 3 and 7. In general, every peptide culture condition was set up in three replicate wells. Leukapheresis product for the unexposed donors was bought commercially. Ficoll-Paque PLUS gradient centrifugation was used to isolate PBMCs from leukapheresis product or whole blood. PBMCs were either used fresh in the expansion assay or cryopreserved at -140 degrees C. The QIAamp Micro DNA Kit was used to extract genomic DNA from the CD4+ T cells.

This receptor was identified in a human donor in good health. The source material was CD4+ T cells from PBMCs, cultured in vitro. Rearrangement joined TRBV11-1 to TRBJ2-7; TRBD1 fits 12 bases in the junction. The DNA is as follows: TGTGCCAGCAGCCCGCGGGACAGGGGGCTCTACGAGCAGTACTTC. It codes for CASSPRDRGLYEQYF. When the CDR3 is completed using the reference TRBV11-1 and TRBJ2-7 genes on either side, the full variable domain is EAEVAQSPRYKITEKSQAVAFWCDPISGHATLYWYRQILGQGPELLVQFQDESVVDDSQLPKDRFSAERLKGVDSTLKIQPAELGDSAMYLCASSPRDRGLYEQYFGPGTRLTVT.